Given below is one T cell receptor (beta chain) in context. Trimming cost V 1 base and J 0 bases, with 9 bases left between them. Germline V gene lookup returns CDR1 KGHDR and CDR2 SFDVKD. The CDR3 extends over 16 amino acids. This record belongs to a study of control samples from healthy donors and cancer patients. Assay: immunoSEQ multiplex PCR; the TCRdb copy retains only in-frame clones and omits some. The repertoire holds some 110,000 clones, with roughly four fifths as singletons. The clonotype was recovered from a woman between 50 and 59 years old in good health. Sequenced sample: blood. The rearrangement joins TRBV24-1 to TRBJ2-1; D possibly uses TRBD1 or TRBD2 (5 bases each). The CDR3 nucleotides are TGTGCCACCAGTGATTTAGAGGGGCGCTCCTACAATGAGCAGTTCTTC. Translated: CATSDLEGRSYNEQFF.